These 9 T cell receptor beta chains were all obtained from the same sample, sequenced in a study of radiation and T cells in renal cell carcinoma. The protocol was immunoSEQ multiplex PCR, while the TCRdb copy is restricted to in-frame clones and leaves out a portion. The sample holds some 120,000 clones, approximately 85% seen once. Time point given: blood 2 weeks post-SBRT. This sample's treatment: 15 Gy SBRT to primary tumor, nephrectomy 4 weeks later. Sequenced material: blood, taken from a patient whose treatment included radiotherapy and nephrectomy. Every receptor here comes from a man over 45 with renal cell carcinoma.

The J gene is TRBJ1-6, the V gene TRBV7-9; 11 nucleotides match TRBD1. The CDR3 runs to 17 residues. Per the germline V gene, CDR1 is SEHNR and CDR2 is FQNEAQ (reference sequence). The V gene end was trimmed by 5 bases and the J gene end by 4 bases; junction bases not matched to a gene: 7. This chain's CDR3 is CASSRGQGAMYNSPLHF. The CDR3 nucleotides are TGTGCCAGCAGCCGAGGACAGGGGGCGATGTATAATTCACCCCTCCACTTT.

The chain employs TRBV6-1 and TRBJ2-7; a weak D match, TRBD1 (5 bases). Germline loops: CDR1 MNHNS, CDR2 SASEGT. Between the trimmed V and J ends, which lost 4 bases and 2 bases, there was a span of 12 bases. The CDR3 extends over 14 amino acids. The CDR3 DNA follows: TGTGCCAGCAGTGGCTATGGACACGCCTACGAGCAGTACTTC. Its protein product is CASSGYGHAYEQYF.

The chain couples TRBV7-2 to TRBJ2-2; 9 nucleotides match TRBD1. The CDR3 is 17 amino acids. The V gene's germline CDR1 is SGHTA and CDR2 FQGNSA. V shed 2 bases, J shed 7 bases, and the junction held 11 bases outside the gene matches. CDR3 nucleotide sequence: TGTGCCAGCAGCTTAACCGGGACAGGGTTGAGGGTCGGGGAGCTGTTTTTT. Translated: CASSLTGTGLRVGELFF.

A remark on this clone: Mismatch with germline at one junction end may stem from a read error. This sequence joins TRBV20-1 and TRBJ1-2; D unresolved. The CDR3 has 11 amino acids. The germline CDR1 and CDR2 sequences are DFQATT and SNEGSKA (reference sequence). CDR3 sequence (DNA): TGCAGTGCTCGCTTAGATCGAGGCTGCACCTTC. This sequence encodes CSARLDRGCTF.

This clone showed up just once. The chain links TRBV7-8 to TRBJ2-7, with 10 bases that match TRBD2. CDR1 SGHVS and CDR2 FQNEAQ come from the germline V gene. This CDR3 has 17 amino acids. V lost 5 bases to trimming and J lost 7 bases; unmatched junction nucleotides: 17. The CDR3 spells CASSTNSQAGGAEEQYF. CDR3 nucleotides: TGTGCCAGCAGCACAAACAGCCAAGCGGGGGGGGCCGAGGAGCAGTACTTC.

The chain combines TRBV19 with TRBJ1-5, with D perhaps TRBD1 (6 bases). The CDR3 covers 17 residues. CDR1 is LNHDA and CDR2 is SQIVND in the germline V gene (reference sequence). V lost 5 bases and J lost 5, with 22 bases in between. CDR3 DNA sequence: TGTGCCAGTAGTCCCCTCCCAGGCGGGGGCAGTTATCAGCCCCAGCATTTT. The encoded protein is CASSPLPGGGSYQPQHF.

The V gene is TRBV5-4, the J gene TRBJ1-3, with D possibly being TRBD1 (5 bases). The germline CDR1 and CDR2 sequences are SGHNT and YYREEE (reference sequence). The V end lost 3 bases, the J end lost 3 bases, and 10 bases lay between the germline ends. The CDR3 length is 14 residues. The CDR3 region has the DNA TGTGCCAGCAGCTGGGACCGTCGTGGAAACACCATATATTTT. Translating it yields CASSWDRRGNTIYF. The whole variable domain, filled in from reference TRBV5-4 and TRBJ1-3, reads ETGVTQSPTHLIKTRGQQVTLRCSSQSGHNTVSWYQQALGQGPQFIFQYYREEENGRGNFPPRFSGLQFPNYSSELNVNALELDDSALYLCASSWDRRGNTIYFGEGSWLTVV.

This clone was seen many times. The chain links TRBV5-6 to TRBJ1-1; D is possibly TRBD1 (5 bases). V lost 1 base and J lost 7, with 11 bases in between. The germline gives CDR1 SGHDT, CDR2 YYEEEE. The CDR3 contains 13 residues. CDR3 coding DNA: TGTGCCAGCAGCTTGTTAGCGGGGGGTGAAGCTTTCTTT. Translating gives CASSLLAGGEAFF.

The J gene is TRBJ2-5, the V gene TRBV18; D is possibly TRBD1 (6 bases). The V gene lost 4 bases and the J gene lost 5 bases, with 14 bases spanning the gap. The CDR3 is 14 residues long. Germline CDR1 reads KGHSH; CDR2 reads LQKENI. Written as DNA, the CDR3 is TGTGCCAGCTCACAAACCCGTGGGGGCGAGACCCAGTACTTC. Residues: CASSQTRGGETQYF. Variable domain in full (rest from reference TRBV18 and TRBJ2-5): NAGVMQNPRHLVRRRGQEARLRCSPMKGHSHVYWYRQLPEEGLKFMVYLQKENIIDESGMPKERFSAEFPKEGPSILRIQQVVRGDSAAYFCASSQTRGGETQYFGPGTRLLVL.